A selection of T cell receptor beta chains follows, all from one sample in a study of T cells in Graves' hyperthyroidism and ophthalmopathy. MiXCR was run by TCRdb on the multiplex PCR reads, yielding one entry per CDR3 protein. The data contain approximately 700,000 distinct CDR3 sequences, roughly 15% of them singletons. What was sequenced was blood. The receptors originated from a man younger than 30 with Graves' hyperthyroidism. Each CDR3 is given with its conserved first and last residue. The D gene is left open where the match is weak. A row's size may be missing; if present it is once, few, many or a size class.

V gene: TRBV30; J gene: TRBJ2-1; D gene: -; clone size: many; CDR3 protein: CAWSGGTAYNEQFF; CDR3 DNA: TGTGCCTGGTCCGGGGGGACAGCGTACAATGAGCAGTTCTTC
V gene: TRBV6-2/TRBV6-3; J gene: TRBJ2-7; D gene: TRBD2; clone size: -; CDR3 protein: CASSYHASGYEQYF; CDR3 DNA: TGTGCCAGCAGTTATCACGCTAGCGGATACGAGCAGTACTTC
V gene: TRBV13; J gene: TRBJ2-3; D gene: -; clone size: few; CDR3 protein: CASSLRGANTDTQYF; CDR3 DNA: TGTGCCAGCAGCTTAAGGGGGGCGAACACAGATACGCAGTATTTT
V gene: TRBV3-1; J gene: TRBJ1-5; D gene: -; clone size: few; CDR3 protein: CASSSENQPQHF; CDR3 DNA: TGTGCCAGCAGCTCCGAGAATCAGCCCCAGCATTTT
V gene: TRBV6-6; J gene: TRBJ2-3; D gene: -; clone size: many; CDR3 protein: CASSYSASLGDTQYF; CDR3 DNA: TGTGCCAGCAGTTACTCGGCTAGCCTCGGAGATACGCAGTATTTT
V gene: TRBV19; J gene: TRBJ2-1; D gene: -; clone size: few; CDR3 protein: CASSVDGWGEQFF; CDR3 DNA: TGTGCCAGTAGTGTTGACGGGTGGGGGGAGCAGTTCTTC
V gene: TRBV15; J gene: TRBJ2-3; D gene: -; clone size: -; CDR3 protein: CATSSRRDSKFRDTQYF; CDR3 DNA: TGTGCCACCAGCAGTCGCCGGGACTCAAAATTTAGGGATACGCAGTATTTT
V gene: TRBV20-1; J gene: TRBJ2-5; D gene: -; clone size: -; CDR3 protein: CSARDRQLQYF; CDR3 DNA: TGCAGTGCTAGAGATCGGCAGCTCCAGTACTTC
V gene: TRBV5-1; J gene: TRBJ1-1; D gene: -; clone size: -; CDR3 protein: CASSLTGSIGTEAFF; CDR3 DNA: TGCGCCAGCAGCTTGACAGGGAGTATCGGGACTGAAGCTTTCTTT
V gene: TRBV20-1; J gene: TRBJ2-7; D gene: TRBD1; clone size: -; CDR3 protein: CSASVGQEYEQYF; CDR3 DNA: TGCAGTGCTAGTGTGGGACAGGAGTACGAGCAGTACTTC
V gene: TRBV30; J gene: TRBJ2-1; D gene: -; clone size: few; CDR3 protein: CAWSVDWGTHNEQFF; CDR3 DNA: TGTGCCTGGAGTGTAGATTGGGGGACACACAATGAGCAGTTCTTC
V gene: TRBV4-1; J gene: TRBJ2-2; D gene: -; clone size: -; CDR3 protein: CASSQGTELATGELFF; CDR3 DNA: TGCGCCAGCAGCCAAGGGACAGAGCTTGCCACCGGGGAGCTGTTTTTT
V gene: TRBV12-3/TRBV12-4; J gene: TRBJ1-1; D gene: -; clone size: many; CDR3 protein: CASSLTQGRTEAFF; CDR3 DNA: TGTGCCAGCAGTCTAACGCAGGGAAGGACTGAAGCTTTCTTT
V gene: TRBV27; J gene: TRBJ2-2; D gene: -; clone size: few; CDR3 protein: CASQTRGTGELFF; CDR3 DNA: TGTGCCAGCCAGACTAGAGGCACCGGGGAGCTGTTTTTT
V gene: TRBV11-3; J gene: TRBJ1-6; D gene: -; clone size: -; CDR3 protein: CASSLRTGRNSPLHF; CDR3 DNA: TGTGCCAGCAGCTTAAGAACAGGGAGAAATTCACCCCTCCACTTT
V gene: TRBV12-5; J gene: TRBJ2-6; D gene: -; clone size: -; CDR3 protein: CASARSGANVLTF; CDR3 DNA: TGTGCTAGTGCGAGATCTGGGGCCAACGTCCTGACTTTC
V gene: TRBV20-1; J gene: TRBJ1-2; D gene: TRBD1; clone size: few; CDR3 protein: CSARFSGQGGGYTF; CDR3 DNA: TGCAGTGCTAGATTCTCGGGACAGGGAGGTGGCTACACCTTC
V gene: TRBV30; J gene: TRBJ1-2; D gene: -; clone size: many; CDR3 protein: CAWSIRTDGYTF; CDR3 DNA: TGTGCCTGGAGTATTCGGACGGATGGCTACACCTTC
V gene: TRBV28; J gene: TRBJ2-1; D gene: TRBD2; clone size: -; CDR3 protein: CASSLIGLAGVDEQFF; CDR3 DNA: TGTGCCAGCAGTTTAATCGGACTAGCGGGAGTCGATGAGCAGTTCTTC
V gene: TRBV20-1; J gene: TRBJ1-5; D gene: -; clone size: once; CDR3 protein: CSAPVPGSGQPQHF; CDR3 DNA: TGCAGTGCTCCAGTCCCGGGAAGCGGTCAGCCCCAGCATTTT
V gene: TRBV19; J gene: TRBJ1-1; D gene: -; clone size: few; CDR3 protein: CASSAPTNTEAFF; CDR3 DNA: TGTGCCAGTAGTGCCCCTACTAACACTGAAGCTTTCTTT
V gene: TRBV12-3/TRBV12-4; J gene: TRBJ2-7; D gene: TRBD1; clone size: many; CDR3 protein: CASGKGATYEQYF; CDR3 DNA: TGTGCCAGCGGTAAGGGGGCGACCTACGAGCAGTACTTC
V gene: TRBV7-3; J gene: TRBJ2-2; D gene: TRBD2; clone size: -; CDR3 protein: CTSSFPRPSGRQSTNTGELFF; CDR3 DNA: TGTACCAGCAGCTTCCCACGCCCTAGCGGGAGGCAATCGACGAACACCGGGGAGCTGTTTTTT
V gene: TRBV4-3; J gene: TRBJ1-2; D gene: -; clone size: -; CDR3 protein: CASSQATADRTNYGYTF; CDR3 DNA: TGCGCCAGCAGCCAAGCAACGGCCGACCGGACTAACTATGGCTACACCTTC
V gene: TRBV2; J gene: TRBJ2-2; D gene: TRBD1; clone size: few; CDR3 protein: CASSILGTDNTGELFF; CDR3 DNA: TGTGCCAGCAGTATTCTCGGGACAGATAACACCGGGGAGCTGTTTTTT
V gene: TRBV3-1; J gene: TRBJ2-2; D gene: TRBD2; clone size: -; CDR3 protein: CASSQDQLAGGANTGELLF; CDR3 DNA: TGTGCCAGCAGCCAAGATCAACTAGCGGGAGGGGCCAACACCGGGGAGCTGCTTTTT
V gene: TRBV15; J gene: TRBJ1-2; D gene: -; clone size: -; CDR3 protein: CATSSRPGTDNYGYTF; CDR3 DNA: TGTGCCACCAGCTCCCGTCCCGGGACTGATAACTATGGCTACACCTTC
V gene: TRBV5-5; J gene: TRBJ1-6; D gene: -; clone size: -; CDR3 protein: CASSLRGEINSPLHF; CDR3 DNA: TGTGCCAGCAGCTTAAGGGGAGAAATCAATTCACCCCTCCACTTT
V gene: TRBV7-9; J gene: TRBJ1-6; D gene: -; clone size: -; CDR3 protein: CASSMENNSPLHF; CDR3 DNA: TGTGCCAGCAGCATGGAGAATAATTCACCCCTCCACTTT
V gene: TRBV27; J gene: TRBJ2-7; D gene: TRBD2; clone size: -; CDR3 protein: CASSPRRVAGDYESEQYF; CDR3 DNA: TGTGCCAGCAGTCCCAGGAGGGTAGCGGGAGACTACGAAAGCGAGCAGTACTTC
V gene: TRBV11-3; J gene: TRBJ2-6; D gene: -; clone size: many; CDR3 protein: CASSSATDRPDSGANVLTF; CDR3 DNA: TGTGCCAGCAGCTCCGCGACCGACAGACCTGACTCTGGGGCCAACGTCCTGACTTTC
V gene: TRBV2; J gene: TRBJ2-1; D gene: -; clone size: many; CDR3 protein: CASRSIVSSYNEQFF; CDR3 DNA: TGTGCCAGCAGATCGATCGTGAGCTCCTACAATGAGCAGTTCTTC
V gene: TRBV2; J gene: TRBJ2-2; D gene: -; clone size: many; CDR3 protein: CASSAQRNTGELFF; CDR3 DNA: TGTGCCAGCAGTGCTCAGAGGAACACCGGGGAGCTGTTTTTT
V gene: TRBV20-1; J gene: TRBJ1-5; D gene: -; clone size: -; CDR3 protein: CSGEADSNQPQHF; CDR3 DNA: TGCAGTGGAGAGGCAGATAGCAATCAGCCCCAGCATTTT
V gene: TRBV5-4; J gene: TRBJ1-1; D gene: -; clone size: few; CDR3 protein: CASSLSPGANTEAFF; CDR3 DNA: TGTGCCAGCAGCTTATCCCCGGGGGCGAACACTGAAGCTTTCTTT
V gene: TRBV11-2; J gene: TRBJ2-7; D gene: -; clone size: -; CDR3 protein: CASSLNREYEQYF; CDR3 DNA: TGTGCCAGCAGCTTAAACAGAGAATACGAGCAGTACTTC
V gene: TRBV28; J gene: TRBJ2-1; D gene: -; clone size: many; CDR3 protein: CASSDSGSYNEQFF; CDR3 DNA: TGTGCCAGCAGTGATAGCGGCTCCTACAATGAGCAGTTCTTC
V gene: TRBV20-1; J gene: TRBJ2-7; D gene: -; clone size: few; CDR3 protein: CSAGLPGGETEQYF; CDR3 DNA: TGCAGTGCGGGACTTCCTGGAGGGGAAACCGAGCAGTACTTC
V gene: TRBV3-1; J gene: TRBJ2-5; D gene: TRBD2; clone size: -; CDR3 protein: CASSQVTSGRETQYF; CDR3 DNA: TGTGCCAGCAGCCAAGTCACTAGCGGGAGAGAGACCCAGTACTTC
V gene: TRBV28; J gene: TRBJ2-1; D gene: TRBD2; clone size: many; CDR3 protein: CASSIAGVYNEQFF; CDR3 DNA: TGTGCCAGCAGTATAGCGGGAGTCTACAATGAGCAGTTCTTC
V gene: TRBV14; J gene: TRBJ2-1; D gene: TRBD2; clone size: few; CDR3 protein: CASSQGSSGSGFGNEQFF; CDR3 DNA: TGTGCCAGCAGCCAAGGTTCTAGCGGGAGTGGATTTGGCAATGAGCAGTTCTTC
V gene: TRBV6-2/TRBV6-3; J gene: TRBJ2-2; D gene: TRBD2; clone size: -; CDR3 protein: CASSYDSDLAGANTGELFF; CDR3 DNA: TGTGCCAGCAGTTACGATTCCGACCTAGCGGGAGCGAACACCGGGGAGCTGTTTTTT
V gene: TRBV29-1; J gene: TRBJ1-2; D gene: TRBD1; clone size: once; CDR3 protein: CSVTGWADYGYTF; CDR3 DNA: TGCAGCGTGACAGGGTGGGCTGACTATGGCTACACCTTC
V gene: TRBV14; J gene: TRBJ2-1; D gene: TRBD2; clone size: -; CDR3 protein: CASSLRWSTSGSPRSYNEQFF; CDR3 DNA: TGTGCCAGCAGCCTTAGATGGTCGACTAGCGGGAGTCCCCGCTCCTACAATGAGCAGTTCTTC
V gene: TRBV6-2/TRBV6-3; J gene: TRBJ1-2; D gene: -; clone size: once; CDR3 protein: CASSYRAGSNYGYTF; CDR3 DNA: TGTGCCAGCAGTTACCGGGCAGGGAGCAACTATGGCTACACCTTC
V gene: TRBV5-1; J gene: TRBJ2-1; D gene: -; clone size: few; CDR3 protein: CASSFPQGRVNEQFF; CDR3 DNA: TGCGCCAGCAGCTTTCCCCAGGGAAGGGTCAATGAGCAGTTCTTC
V gene: TRBV27; J gene: TRBJ1-6; D gene: -; clone size: -; CDR3 protein: CASKSSYNSPLHF; CDR3 DNA: TGTGCCAGCAAAAGCTCCTATAATTCACCCCTCCACTTT
V gene: TRBV29-1; J gene: TRBJ2-7; D gene: -; clone size: -; CDR3 protein: CSAGGPRADPYEQYF; CDR3 DNA: TGCAGCGCCGGGGGACCACGAGCGGACCCCTACGAGCAGTACTTC
V gene: TRBV7-9; J gene: TRBJ2-3; D gene: -; clone size: -; CDR3 protein: CASSLDRVRTDTQYF; CDR3 DNA: TGTGCCAGCAGCTTAGATCGGGTTCGCACAGATACGCAGTATTTT
V gene: TRBV28; J gene: TRBJ2-7; D gene: -; clone size: many; CDR3 protein: CASSSRGNHYEQYF; CDR3 DNA: TGTGCCAGCAGTTCCAGGGGAAATCACTACGAGCAGTACTTC
V gene: TRBV3-1; J gene: TRBJ2-7; D gene: -; clone size: many; CDR3 protein: CASSQEGRMSYEQYF; CDR3 DNA: TGTGCCAGCAGCCAAGAGGGGAGGATGTCCTACGAGCAGTACTTC
V gene: TRBV29-1; J gene: TRBJ2-4; D gene: TRBD1; clone size: -; CDR3 protein: CSVETTGDPKNIQYF; CDR3 DNA: TGCAGCGTTGAAACCACAGGGGACCCGAAAAACATTCAGTACTTC
V gene: TRBV6-1; J gene: TRBJ2-5; D gene: TRBD1; clone size: few; CDR3 protein: CASSISTGSQTQYF; CDR3 DNA: TGTGCCAGCAGCATCTCGACAGGGTCTCAGACCCAGTACTTC